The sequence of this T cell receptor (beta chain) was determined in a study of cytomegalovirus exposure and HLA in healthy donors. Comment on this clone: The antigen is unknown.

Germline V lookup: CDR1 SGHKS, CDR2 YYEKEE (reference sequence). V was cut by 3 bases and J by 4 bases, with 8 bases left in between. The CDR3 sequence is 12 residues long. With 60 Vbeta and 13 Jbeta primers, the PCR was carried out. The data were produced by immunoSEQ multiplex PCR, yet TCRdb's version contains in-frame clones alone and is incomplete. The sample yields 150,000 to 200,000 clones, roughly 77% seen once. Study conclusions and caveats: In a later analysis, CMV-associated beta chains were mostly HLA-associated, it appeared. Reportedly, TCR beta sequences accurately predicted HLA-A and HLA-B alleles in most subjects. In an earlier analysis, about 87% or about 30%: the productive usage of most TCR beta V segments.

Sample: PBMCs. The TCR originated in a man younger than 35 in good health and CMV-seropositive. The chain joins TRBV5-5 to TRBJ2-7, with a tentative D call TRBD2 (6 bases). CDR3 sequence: CASSSRGYEQYF. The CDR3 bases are TGTGCCAGCAGCTCACGGGGGTACGAGCAGTACTTC. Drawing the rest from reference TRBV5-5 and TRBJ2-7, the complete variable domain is DAGVTQSPTHLIKTRGQQVTLRCSPISGHKSVSWYQQVLGQGPQFIFQYYEKEERGRGNFPDRFSARQFPNYSSELNVNALLLGDSALYLCASSSRGYEQYFGPGTRLTVT.